Listed below are T cell receptor beta chains from one sample, sequenced in a study of shared clonotypes between healthy human individuals. Sequencing was performed with immunoSEQ multiplex PCR; in TCRdb, only in-frame clones are kept and a portion is missing. The sample lists some 2,100,000 clones, 90% to 97% occurring once. Sequenced input: naive CD4+ T cells sorted from blood. The origin of the receptors is a man aged 18 to 30 in good health. Both conserved end residues are part of each CDR3. Each record gives: clone size, J gene, V gene, D gene, CDR3 DNA, CDR3 protein. A D gene is named only where the DNA matches it firmly. Clone size is shown for a subset of rows, as once, few, many or a class of expanded clone.

>-|TRBJ1-2|TRBV19|-
TGTGCCAGTAAAACAACCGGGACGGGAGTCGGCTACACCTTC
CASKTTGTGVGYTF
>-|TRBJ1-1|TRBV6-5|-
TGTGCCAGCAGTCTGATGAGGGCGAACACTGAAGCTTTCTTT
CASSLMRANTEAFF
>once|TRBJ2-7|TRBV19|TRBD2
TGTGCTGTGACGGCGGGGGGATTGAACTACGAGCAGTACTTC
CAVTAGGLNYEQYF
>-|TRBJ1-2|TRBV11-2|-
TGTGCCAGCAGCCTCGGCGGGGGGGCCTATGGCTACACCTTC
CASSLGGGAYGYTF
>-|TRBJ1-5|TRBV7-9|TRBD1
TGTGCCAGCAGCTACAGGGGGTCCGCAGGACAGCCCCAGCATTTT
CASSYRGSAGQPQHF
>-|TRBJ1-4|TRBV2|-
TGTGCCAGCAGGTACACACAGGCAACTAATGAAAAACTGTTTTTT
CASRYTQATNEKLFF
>-|TRBJ2-7|TRBV7-2|-
TGTGCCAGCAGCTTATCGGGCCAGCAGTACTTC
CASSLSGQQYF
>-|TRBJ1-2|TRBV6-5|-
TGTGCCAGCAGTTACTCGATCTCCTACTATGGCTACACCTTC
CASSYSISYYGYTF
>-|TRBJ2-7|TRBV5-1|-
TGCGCCAGCAGCTTAAACACCGCCTACGAGCAGTACTTC
CASSLNTAYEQYF
>-|TRBJ1-5|TRBV11-2|-
TGTGCCAGCAGCCTCCCAGGGGCCAATCAGCCCCAGCATTTT
CASSLPGANQPQHF
>-|TRBJ2-5|TRBV5-1|-
TGCGCCAGCAGCCGTCCGGGAACCCAAGAGACCCAGTACTTC
CASSRPGTQETQYF
>few|TRBJ1-2|TRBV20-1|-
TGCAGTGCTATGGACGGCCATGGCTACACCTTC
CSAMDGHGYTF
>-|TRBJ1-2|TRBV7-2|-
TGTGCCAGCAGCCTTGACAGCCTAGCTAACTATGGCTACACCTTC
CASSLDSLANYGYTF
>-|TRBJ2-5|TRBV18|-
TGTGCCAGCTCACCAATGCCTGGGGCCCAGTACTTC
CASSPMPGAQYF
>-|TRBJ2-7|TRBV5-1|-
TGCGCCAGCAGCCTAGACCGGGAGCTCTACGAGCAGTACTTC
CASSLDRELYEQYF
>once|TRBJ2-7|TRBV28|-
TGTGCCAGCAGTCCTGGAGGGGGGACCGCCTACGAGCAGTACTTC
CASSPGGGTAYEQYF
>-|TRBJ1-1|TRBV19|TRBD1
TGTGCCAGTAGGGCCGGGACAGGCTTGAACACTGAAGCTTTCTTT
CASRAGTGLNTEAFF
>-|TRBJ2-7|TRBV6-1|-
TGTGCCAGCAGTGAAGTGGGACGTCGGCAGTACTTC
CASSEVGRRQYF
>-|TRBJ2-3|TRBV4-3|TRBD2
TGCGCCAGCAGCCAAGCAGTCCAGCGGGACGGGACTAGCACAGATACGCAGTATTTT
CASSQAVQRDGTSTDTQYF
>-|TRBJ2-1|TRBV6-5|TRBD2
TGTGCCAGCAGACGGAGCGGGGGACTCTACAATGAGCAGTTCTTC
CASRRSGGLYNEQFF
>-|TRBJ1-1|TRBV27|-
TGTGCCAGCAGTCCCGGACGGGGTGCGAACACTGAAGCTTTCTTT
CASSPGRGANTEAFF
>-|TRBJ2-1|TRBV29-1|-
TGCAGCGGGGGACGCGAGGGAGTTAATAATGAGCAGTTCTTC
CSGGREGVNNEQFF
>-|TRBJ2-1|TRBV9|-
TGTGCCAGCAGCGTAGGAGGTAGGGCCTATGGGGCTAGGGACAATGAGCAGTTCTTC
CASSVGGRAYGARDNEQFF
>-|TRBJ2-7|TRBV7-9|-
TGTGCCAGCAGCTACGTGAGTTACGAGCAGTACTTC
CASSYVSYEQYF
>once|TRBJ2-5|TRBV5-6|-
TGTGCCAGCAGCTTGGACCCGAGCTCGGGGACCCAGTACTTC
CASSLDPSSGTQYF
>-|TRBJ2-3|TRBV9|TRBD2
TGTGCCAGCAGCGCTGGACTAGCGAGAACAGATACGCAGTATTTT
CASSAGLARTDTQYF
>-|TRBJ1-5|TRBV12-1|-
TGTGCCAGCAGCCCCCTGGACAGGGATCAGCCCCAGCATTTT
CASSPLDRDQPQHF
>-|TRBJ1-2|TRBV2|TRBD1
TGTGCCAGCAGCTATACTCCGGGACAGGGGAGTGGCTACACCTTC
CASSYTPGQGSGYTF
>-|TRBJ1-1|TRBV7-6|-
TGTGCCAGCAGCTTAGACGAAGGAGAAGCTTTCTTT
CASSLDEGEAFF
>-|TRBJ2-5|TRBV5-1|TRBD1
TGCGCCAGCAGCATTGACAGGGCCCAAGAGACCCAGTACTTC
CASSIDRAQETQYF
>-|TRBJ1-4|TRBV15|TRBD1
TGTGCCACCAGCCACCGACAGGGGACACGGGTTGCAACTAATGAAAAACTGTTTTTT
CATSHRQGTRVATNEKLFF
>-|TRBJ2-2|TRBV19|-
TGTGCCAGTAGTTCGAGGACCGGGGAGCTGTTTTTT
CASSSRTGELFF
>-|TRBJ2-1|TRBV2|-
TGTGCCAGCACCCCGGCGAGGGACAATGAGCAGTTCTTC
CASTPARDNEQFF
>-|TRBJ1-1|TRBV2|-
TGTGCCAGCAGTGAACAGAGGAACACTGAAGCTTTCTTT
CASSEQRNTEAFF
>-|TRBJ2-5|TRBV10-3|-
TGTGCCACCAAGCGGACACTGCAACAAGAGACCCAGTACTTC
CATKRTLQQETQYF
>-|TRBJ1-4|TRBV7-9|-
TGTGCCAGCAGCTTTCAGGGCGACCACGAAAAACTGTTTTTT
CASSFQGDHEKLFF
>-|TRBJ2-7|TRBV7-2|-
TGTGCCAGCAGCTCCCGGGACGGAGTAGAGCAGTACTTC
CASSSRDGVEQYF
>-|TRBJ1-1|TRBV19|TRBD1
TGTGCCAGTAGTGCAGTGAACAGGGGCGCGGGTGAAGCTTTCTTT
CASSAVNRGAGEAFF
>-|TRBJ1-6|TRBV18|-
TGTGCCAGCTCACCAAGGTTAGGGGTTAATAATTCACCCCTCCACTTT
CASSPRLGVNNSPLHF
>-|TRBJ2-5|TRBV29-1|-
TGCAGCGTTGGGGGGAGTGGGAGGGAGACCCAGTACTTC
CSVGGSGRETQYF
>once|TRBJ2-2|TRBV10-3|TRBD1
TGTGCCACCGGACAGGGTCTGGCCGGGGAGCTGTTTTTT
CATGQGLAGELFF
>-|TRBJ2-5|TRBV18|-
TGTGCCAGCTCACAGTCTCCCCAAGAGACCCAGTACTTC
CASSQSPQETQYF
>-|TRBJ2-7|TRBV10-1|TRBD2
TGCGCCAGCAGGGGGAGGCTAGCGGGAGAGTCAAGGTACGAGCAGTACTTC
CASRGRLAGESRYEQYF
>once|TRBJ2-2|TRBV5-1|TRBD2
TGCGCCAGCAGCTTAGCGGGAGCCCCCGGGGAGCTGTTTTTT
CASSLAGAPGELFF
>-|TRBJ2-7|TRBV2|-
TGTGCCAGCAGCGGAGGACCGGGGGAGCAGTACTTC
CASSGGPGEQYF
>-|TRBJ2-6|TRBV7-9|-
TGTGCCAGCAGCTTTGGACGGCAAAACGGGGCCAACGTCCTGACTTTC
CASSFGRQNGANVLTF
>-|TRBJ2-7|TRBV2|TRBD1
TGTGCCAGCAGTTCTACGACAGGGGGGCTTCCTGACGAGCAGTACTTC
CASSSTTGGLPDEQYF
>-|TRBJ2-7|TRBV5-1|TRBD1
TGCGCCAGCAGTTTTATCCCGACAGGGATCCGATACGAGCAGTACTTC
CASSFIPTGIRYEQYF
>-|TRBJ2-7|TRBV23-1|-
TGCGCCAGCAGTCAATTTTATAGACAGCTCTACGAGCAGTACTTC
CASSQFYRQLYEQYF
>-|TRBJ2-2|TRBV15|TRBD2
TGTGCCACCAGCAGAGGACTAGCGGCGACAAGATGGAACACCGGGGAGCTGTTTTTT
CATSRGLAATRWNTGELFF